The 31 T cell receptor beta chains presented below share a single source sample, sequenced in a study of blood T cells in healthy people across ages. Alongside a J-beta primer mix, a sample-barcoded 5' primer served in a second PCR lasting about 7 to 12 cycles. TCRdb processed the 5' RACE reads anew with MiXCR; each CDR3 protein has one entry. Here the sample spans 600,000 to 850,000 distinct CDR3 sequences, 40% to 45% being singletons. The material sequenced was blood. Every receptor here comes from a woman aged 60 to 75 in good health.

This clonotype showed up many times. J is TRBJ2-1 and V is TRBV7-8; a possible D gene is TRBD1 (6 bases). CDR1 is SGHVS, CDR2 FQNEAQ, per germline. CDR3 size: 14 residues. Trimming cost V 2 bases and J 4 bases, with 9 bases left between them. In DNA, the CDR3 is TGTGCCAGCAGCTTAAGGGACACATACAATGAGCAGTTCTTC. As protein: CASSLRDTYNEQFF.

The CDR3 DNA follows: TGTGCCAGCAGCCCAAGCCTAGCGGCAAACAATGAGCAGTTCTTC. It yields the protein CASSPSLAANNEQFF. V usage is TRBV7-3 and J usage is TRBJ2-1, with TRBD2 matching 7 bases. CDR1 is SGHTA, CDR2 FQGTGA, per germline. This CDR3 is built from 15 residues. Losses at the gene ends were 5 bases for V and 5 bases for J; bases not matched to a gene: 9.

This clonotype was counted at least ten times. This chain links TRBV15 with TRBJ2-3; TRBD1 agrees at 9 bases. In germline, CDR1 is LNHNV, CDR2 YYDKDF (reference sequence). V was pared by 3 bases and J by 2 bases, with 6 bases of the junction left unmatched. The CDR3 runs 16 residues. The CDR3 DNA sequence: TGTGCCACCAGCAGGGAAACAGGGGGCAACACAGATACGCAGTATTTT. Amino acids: CATSRETGGNTDTQYF.

CDR3 in DNA: TGTGCCAGCAGTTACGACAGGGCCAATCAGCCCCAGCATTTT. Its protein product is CASSYDRANQPQHF. This chain uses TRBV6-6 with TRBJ1-5; 7 bases agree with TRBD1. CDR1 and CDR2 (germline): MNHNY, SVGAGI (reference sequence). The CDR3 extends over 14 amino acids. V dropped 2 bases and J dropped 3; count of bases not matched to a gene: 1.

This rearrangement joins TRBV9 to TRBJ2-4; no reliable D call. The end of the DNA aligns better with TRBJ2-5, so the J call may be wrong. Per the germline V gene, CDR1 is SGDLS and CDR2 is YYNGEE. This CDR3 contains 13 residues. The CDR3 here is CASNGTALETQYF. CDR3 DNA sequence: TGTGCCAGCAACGGAACAGCTTTAGAGACCCAGTACTTC.

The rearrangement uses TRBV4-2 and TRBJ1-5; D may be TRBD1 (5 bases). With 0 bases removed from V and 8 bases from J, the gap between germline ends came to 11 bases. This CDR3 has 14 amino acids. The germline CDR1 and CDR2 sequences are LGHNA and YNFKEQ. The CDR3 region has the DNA TGTGCCAGCAGCCAAGATTTGGGACTGGAGCCCCAGCATTTT. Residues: CASSQDLGLEPQHF.

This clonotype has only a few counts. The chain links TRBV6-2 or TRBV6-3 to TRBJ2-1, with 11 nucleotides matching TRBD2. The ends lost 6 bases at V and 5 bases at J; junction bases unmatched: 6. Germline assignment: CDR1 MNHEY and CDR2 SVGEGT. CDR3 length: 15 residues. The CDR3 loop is CASRPTSGSNNEQFF. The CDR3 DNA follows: TGTGCCAGCAGACCAACTAGCGGGAGTAACAATGAGCAGTTCTTC.

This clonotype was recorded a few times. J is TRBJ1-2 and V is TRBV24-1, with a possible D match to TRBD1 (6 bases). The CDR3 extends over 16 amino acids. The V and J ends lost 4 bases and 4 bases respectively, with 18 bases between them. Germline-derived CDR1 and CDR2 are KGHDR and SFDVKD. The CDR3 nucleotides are TGTGCCACCAGTGACTCAAAAACCGGGGGCGCCTATGGCTACACCTTC. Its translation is CATSDSKTGGAYGYTF.

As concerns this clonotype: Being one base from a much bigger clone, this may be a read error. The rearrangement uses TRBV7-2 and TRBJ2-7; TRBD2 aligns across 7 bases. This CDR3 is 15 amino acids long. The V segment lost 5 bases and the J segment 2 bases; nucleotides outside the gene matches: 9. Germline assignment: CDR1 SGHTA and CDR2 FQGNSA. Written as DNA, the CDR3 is TGTGCCAGCAGCCCGGGACGAGCGGGGCCCTACGAGCAGTACTTC. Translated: CASSPGRAGPYEQYF.

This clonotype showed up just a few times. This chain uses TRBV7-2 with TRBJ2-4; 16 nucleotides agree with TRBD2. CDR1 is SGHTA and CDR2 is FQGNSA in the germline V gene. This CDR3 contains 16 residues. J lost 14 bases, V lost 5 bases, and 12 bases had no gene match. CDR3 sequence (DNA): TGTGCCAGCAGCCGACAGCCGGGACTAGCGGGAGGGCCGGAGTACTTC. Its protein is CASSRQPGLAGGPEYF.

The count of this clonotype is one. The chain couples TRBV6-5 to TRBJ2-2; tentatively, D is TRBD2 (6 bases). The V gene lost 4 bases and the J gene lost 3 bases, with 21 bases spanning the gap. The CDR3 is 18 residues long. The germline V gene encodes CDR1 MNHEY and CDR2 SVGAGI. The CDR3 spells CASSWTEGARVYTGELFF. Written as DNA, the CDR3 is TGTGCCAGCAGTTGGACGGAGGGTGCGCGGGTTTACACCGGGGAGCTGTTTTTT.

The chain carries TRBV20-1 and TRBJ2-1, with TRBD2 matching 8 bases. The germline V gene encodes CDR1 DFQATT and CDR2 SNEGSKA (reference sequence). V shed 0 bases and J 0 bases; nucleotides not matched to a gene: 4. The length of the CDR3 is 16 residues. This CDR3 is CSARDLAGHSYNEQFF. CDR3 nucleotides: TGCAGTGCTAGAGATCTAGCGGGCCACTCCTACAATGAGCAGTTCTTC.

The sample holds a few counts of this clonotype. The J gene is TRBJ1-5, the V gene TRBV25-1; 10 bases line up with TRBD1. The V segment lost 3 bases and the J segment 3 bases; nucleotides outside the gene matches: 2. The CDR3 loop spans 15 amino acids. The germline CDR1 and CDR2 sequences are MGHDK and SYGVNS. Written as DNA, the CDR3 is TGTGCCAGCAGTGAGGGGACAGGGGTCAATCAGCCCCAGCATTTT. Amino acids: CASSEGTGVNQPQHF.

The DNA for the CDR3 is TGCAGCGTTGGTTACGGGGGCAATCAGCCCCAGCATTTT. Translating it yields CSVGYGGNQPQHF. The chain employs TRBV29-1 and TRBJ1-5; D unresolved. V lost 4 bases and J lost 2, with 9 bases in between. The length of the CDR3 is 13 residues. Germline V gene sequence: CDR1 SQVTM, CDR2 ANQGSEA.

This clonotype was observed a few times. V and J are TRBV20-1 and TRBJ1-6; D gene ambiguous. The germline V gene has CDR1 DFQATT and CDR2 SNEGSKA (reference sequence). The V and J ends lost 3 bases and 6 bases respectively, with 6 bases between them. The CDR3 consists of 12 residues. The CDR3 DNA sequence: TGCAGTGCTAGGGGCAGTAATTCACCCCTCCACTTT. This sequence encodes CSARGSNSPLHF.

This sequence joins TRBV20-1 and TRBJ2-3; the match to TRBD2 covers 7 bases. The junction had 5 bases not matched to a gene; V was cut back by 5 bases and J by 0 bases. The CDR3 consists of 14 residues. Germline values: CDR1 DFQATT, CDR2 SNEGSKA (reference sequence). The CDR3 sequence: CSAQSGTSTDTQYF. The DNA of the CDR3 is TGCAGTGCTCAAAGCGGGACGAGCACAGATACGCAGTATTTT.

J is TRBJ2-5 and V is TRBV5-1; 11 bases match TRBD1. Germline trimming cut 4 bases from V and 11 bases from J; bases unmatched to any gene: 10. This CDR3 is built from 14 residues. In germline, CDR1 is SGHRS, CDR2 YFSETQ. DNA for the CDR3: TGCGCCAGCAGCACGGGACAGGGGGTCAATGAGCAGTACTTC. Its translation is CASSTGQGVNEQYF. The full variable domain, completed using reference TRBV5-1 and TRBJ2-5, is KAGVTQTPRYLIKTRGQQVTLSCSPISGHRSVSWYQQTPGQGLQFLFEYFSETQRNKGNFPGRFSGRQFSNSRSEMNVSTLELGDSALYLCASSTGQGVNEQYFGPGTRLLVL.

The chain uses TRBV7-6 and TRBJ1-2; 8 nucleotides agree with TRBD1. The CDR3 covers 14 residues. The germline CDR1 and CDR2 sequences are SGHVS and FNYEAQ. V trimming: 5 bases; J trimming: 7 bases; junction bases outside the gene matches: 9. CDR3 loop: CASSPGQGVTGYTF. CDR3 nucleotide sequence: TGTGCCAGCAGCCCCGGACAGGGTGTTACTGGCTACACCTTC.

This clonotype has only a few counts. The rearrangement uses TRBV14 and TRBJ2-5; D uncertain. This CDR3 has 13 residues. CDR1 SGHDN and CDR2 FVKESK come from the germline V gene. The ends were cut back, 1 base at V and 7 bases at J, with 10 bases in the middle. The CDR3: CASSQAGVGTQYF. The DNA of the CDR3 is TGTGCCAGCAGCCAAGCCGGAGTAGGGACCCAGTACTTC.

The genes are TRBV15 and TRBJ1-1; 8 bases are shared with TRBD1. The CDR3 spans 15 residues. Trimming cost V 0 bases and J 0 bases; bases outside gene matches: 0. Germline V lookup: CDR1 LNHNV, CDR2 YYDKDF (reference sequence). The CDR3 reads CATSREGQVNTEAFF. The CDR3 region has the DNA TGTGCCACCAGCAGAGAGGGACAGGTGAACACTGAAGCTTTCTTT.

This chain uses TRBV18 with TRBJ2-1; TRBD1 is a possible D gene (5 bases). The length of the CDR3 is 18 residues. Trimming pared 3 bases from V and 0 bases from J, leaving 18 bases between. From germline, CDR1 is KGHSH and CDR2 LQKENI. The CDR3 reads CASSPQQGFVDSYNEQFF. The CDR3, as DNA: TGTGCCAGCTCACCCCAGCAGGGATTCGTCGACTCCTACAATGAGCAGTTCTTC.

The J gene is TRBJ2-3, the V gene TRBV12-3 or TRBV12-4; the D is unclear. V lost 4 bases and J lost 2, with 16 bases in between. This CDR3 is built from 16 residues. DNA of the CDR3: TGTGCCAGCAGTTCCTACTCCTTCATTTTCACAGATACGCAGTATTTT. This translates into CASSSYSFIFTDTQYF.

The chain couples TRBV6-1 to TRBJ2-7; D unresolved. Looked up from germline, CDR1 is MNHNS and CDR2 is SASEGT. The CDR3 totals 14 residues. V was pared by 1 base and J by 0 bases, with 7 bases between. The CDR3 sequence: CASSEDPRSYEQYF. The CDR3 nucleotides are TGTGCCAGCAGTGAAGATCCACGCTCCTACGAGCAGTACTTC.

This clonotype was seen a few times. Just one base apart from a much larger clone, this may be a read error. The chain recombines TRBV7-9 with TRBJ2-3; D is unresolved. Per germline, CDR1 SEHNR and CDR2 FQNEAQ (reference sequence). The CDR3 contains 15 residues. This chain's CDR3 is CASSLGRASTDTQYF. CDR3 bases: TGTGCCAGCAGTTTAGGACGAGCGTCCACAGATACGCAGTATTTT.

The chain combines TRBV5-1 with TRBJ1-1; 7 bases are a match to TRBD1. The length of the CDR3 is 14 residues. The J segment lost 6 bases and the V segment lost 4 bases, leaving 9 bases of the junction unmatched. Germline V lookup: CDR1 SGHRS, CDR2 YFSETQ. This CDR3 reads CASSLGQADPEAFF. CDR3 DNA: TGCGCCAGCAGCCTAGGACAGGCGGATCCTGAAGCTTTCTTT. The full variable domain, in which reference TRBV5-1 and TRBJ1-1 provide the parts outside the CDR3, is KAGVTQTPRYLIKTRGQQVTLSCSPISGHRSVSWYQQTPGQGLQFLFEYFSETQRNKGNFPGRFSGRQFSNSRSEMNVSTLELGDSALYLCASSLGQADPEAFFGQGTRLTVV.

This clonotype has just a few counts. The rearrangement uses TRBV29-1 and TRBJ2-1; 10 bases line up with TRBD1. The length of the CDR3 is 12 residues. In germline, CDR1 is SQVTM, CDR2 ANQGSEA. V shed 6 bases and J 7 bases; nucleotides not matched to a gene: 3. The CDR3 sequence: CSVRQGANEQFF. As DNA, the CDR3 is TGCAGCGTAAGACAGGGGGCAAATGAGCAGTTCTTC.

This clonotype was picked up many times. In nucleotides, the CDR3 is TGTGCCAGCAGCTTAGGGGGACTAGCGGGAGAAGAGACCCAGTACTTC. The encoded protein is CASSLGGLAGEETQYF. The V and J genes are TRBV7-2 and TRBJ2-5; 14 nucleotides line up with TRBD2. The CDR3 covers 16 residues. Germline assignment: CDR1 SGHTA and CDR2 FQGNSA. Germline trimming cut 1 base from V and 3 bases from J; bases unmatched to any gene: 1.

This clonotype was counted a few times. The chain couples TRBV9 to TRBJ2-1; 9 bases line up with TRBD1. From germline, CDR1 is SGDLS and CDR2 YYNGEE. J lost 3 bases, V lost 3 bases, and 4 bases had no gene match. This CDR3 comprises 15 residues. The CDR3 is CASSDRDRDYNEQFF. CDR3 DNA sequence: TGTGCCAGCAGCGACCGGGACAGGGACTACAATGAGCAGTTCTTC. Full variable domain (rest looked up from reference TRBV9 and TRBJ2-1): DSGVTQTPKHLITATGQRVTLRCSPRSGDLSVYWYQQSLDQGLQFLIQYYNGEERAKGNILERFSAQQFPDLHSELNLSSLELGDSALYFCASSDRDRDYNEQFFGPGTRLTVL.

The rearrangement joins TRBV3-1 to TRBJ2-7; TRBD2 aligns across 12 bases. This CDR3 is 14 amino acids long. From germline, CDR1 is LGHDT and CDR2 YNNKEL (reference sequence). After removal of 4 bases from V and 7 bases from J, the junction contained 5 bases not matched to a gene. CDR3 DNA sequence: TGTGCCAGCAGCCCCCCAGGACTAGCGGGGGAGCAGTACTTC. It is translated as CASSPPGLAGEQYF.

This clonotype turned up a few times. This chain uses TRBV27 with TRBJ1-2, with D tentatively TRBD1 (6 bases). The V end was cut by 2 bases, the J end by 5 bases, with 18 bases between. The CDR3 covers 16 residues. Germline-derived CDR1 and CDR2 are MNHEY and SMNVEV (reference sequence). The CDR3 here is CASSLKFGTSGYGYTF. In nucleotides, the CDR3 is TGTGCCAGCAGTTTAAAGTTCGGGACATCAGGATATGGCTACACCTTC.

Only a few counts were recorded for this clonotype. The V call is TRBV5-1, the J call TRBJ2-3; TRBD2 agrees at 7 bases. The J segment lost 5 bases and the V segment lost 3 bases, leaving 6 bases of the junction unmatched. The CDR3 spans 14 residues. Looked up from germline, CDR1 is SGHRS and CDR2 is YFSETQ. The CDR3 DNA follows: TGCGCCAGCAGCTCAGGACTAGTGGGAGATACGCAGTATTTT. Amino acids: CASSSGLVGDTQYF.